Sequencing of this TCR beta chain was carried out in a study of regulatory T cells in long-lasting Graves disease. Study conclusions and caveats: Patients with persistent Graves' had lower TCR diversity than newly diagnosed patients. The persistent group shared 2,741 public clonotypes, more than the approximately 930 shared by new patients.

The time point is: newly diagnosed GD, antithyroid drugs for less than 3 months. Generation of the TCR library employed RNA extracted from PBMCs. The germline V gene has CDR1 SGHRS and CDR2 YFSETQ. CDR3 size: 13 residues. The germline V and J ends were trimmed by 4 bases and 2 bases, with 9 bases remaining between them. Arm-PCR of CDR3 regions and iRepertoire HTBI primers were the basis on which TCR beta libraries were built. How the authors handled the data: Identified segments across samples numbered about 56 TRBV and around 13 TRBJ. Each CDR3 protein gets one entry after TCRdb re-called the multiplex PCR reads with MiXCR. Here the V and J calls rest on TCRdb's processing, not on the authors' analysis. The table records approximately 350,000 distinct CDR3 sequences, 15% to 20% of them present only once. This clonotype occurred many times. No antigen is known for it. These data also formed part of another study, on T cells in Graves' hyperthyroidism and ophthalmopathy. In that study: Hyperthyroidism of Graves' type that showed no ophthalmopathy progression within 18 months was stable.

The chain carries TRBV5-1 and TRBJ1-1; D unresolved. Specimen: peripheral blood mononuclear cells (PBMCs), collected at new diagnosis, from a patient treated with antithyroid drugs. The TCR originated in a man in his forties with Graves disease. CDR3 in amino acids: CASSATSNTEAFF. In nucleotides, the CDR3 is TGCGCCAGCAGCGCCACAAGTAACACTGAAGCTTTCTTT.